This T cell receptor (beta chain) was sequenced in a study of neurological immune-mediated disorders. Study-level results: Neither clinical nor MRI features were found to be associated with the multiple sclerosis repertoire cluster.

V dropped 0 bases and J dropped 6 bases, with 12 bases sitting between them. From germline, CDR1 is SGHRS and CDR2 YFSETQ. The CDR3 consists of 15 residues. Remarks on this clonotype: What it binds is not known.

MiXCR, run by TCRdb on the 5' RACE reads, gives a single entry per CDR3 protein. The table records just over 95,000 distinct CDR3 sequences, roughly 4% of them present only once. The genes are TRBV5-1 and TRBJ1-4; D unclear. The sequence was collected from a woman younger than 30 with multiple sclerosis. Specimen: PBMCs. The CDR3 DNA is TGCGCCAGCAGCTTGGGTGGGTACGCCGATGAAAAACTGTTTTTT. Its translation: CASSLGGYADEKLFF.